What follows are 7 T cell receptor beta chains derived from one specimen sequenced in a study of early stage breast cancer tumors. Profiling relied on immunoSEQ multiplex PCR, and the TCRdb table lists in-frame clones only, not all of them. The table shows about 48,000 clones, with 75% to 85% occurring only once. The specimen sequenced was blood. The source of these receptors is a person between 50 and 60 years old with breast cancer.

The chain recombines TRBV5-6 with TRBJ1-1; D gene ambiguous. CDR1 is SGHDT and CDR2 is YYEEEE in the germline V gene. CDR3 size: 15 residues. Between the trimmed V and J ends, which lost 0 bases and 1 base, there was a span of 10 bases. The CDR3 sequence: CASSLVLNWNTEAFF. CDR3 DNA sequence: TGTGCCAGCAGCTTGGTGTTGAATTGGAACACTGAAGCTTTCTTT.

The gene calls are TRBV5-1 and TRBJ1-3; no reliable D call. V was cut by 0 bases and J by 0 bases, with 13 bases left in between. The CDR3 runs to 17 residues. From germline, CDR1 is SGHRS and CDR2 YFSETQ. CDR3 DNA: TGCGCCAGCAGCTTGGGTCACTCGGGAAGCTCTGGAAACACCATATATTTT. Amino acid sequence: CASSLGHSGSSGNTIYF.

The V and J genes are TRBV7-2 and TRBJ2-7, with 8 bases fitting TRBD2. There are 16 residues in the CDR3. Germline values: CDR1 SGHTA, CDR2 FQGNSA. Trimming took 1 base from V and 3 from J; bases not matched to a gene: 8. CDR3 region: CASSLGLAGFYYEQYF. CDR3 bases: TGTGCCAGCAGCTTAGGGCTAGCGGGCTTTTACTACGAGCAGTACTTC.

This clone was seen only a few times. The V call is TRBV28, the J call TRBJ1-1, with D unresolved. Trimming removed 6 bases from V and 1 base from J, with 12 bases in between. CDR1 is MDHEN, CDR2 SYDVKM, per germline. There are 14 residues in the CDR3. The chain's CDR3 is CASRPPVGNTEAFF. CDR3 nucleotide sequence: TGTGCCAGCAGACCCCCGGTGGGGAACACTGAAGCTTTCTTT.

This clone has only one observation. The chain uses TRBV7-9 and TRBJ1-4; 7 nucleotides match TRBD1. Trimming at V came to 1 base and at J to 6 bases, leaving 5 bases not matched to a gene. Per the germline V gene, CDR1 is SEHNR and CDR2 is FQNEAQ (reference sequence). This CDR3 is 15 amino acids long. The DNA of the CDR3 is TGTGCCAGCAGCTTAGACGCAGGGGGGTATGAAAAACTGTTTTTT. Translating gives CASSLDAGGYEKLFF.

This rearrangement joins TRBV5-8 to TRBJ2-4; D may be TRBD2 (6 bases). V lost 0 bases and J 7 bases, leaving 14 bases between the germline ends. CDR1 is SGHTS and CDR2 is YDEGEE in the germline V gene. CDR3 length: 15 residues. CDR3: CASSLGGQGGNIQYF. CDR3 sequence (DNA): TGTGCCAGCAGCTTGGGTGGGCAGGGAGGTAACATTCAGTACTTC.

The chain links TRBV7-8 to TRBJ2-2; TRBD2 matches at 13 bases. The CDR3 has 18 amino acids. The trim removed 3 bases at V and 1 base at J, leaving 5 bases unmatched. Germline CDR1 is SGHVS and CDR2 is FQNEAQ. The CDR3 sequence: CASSFRTSGGGNTGELFF. In DNA form, the CDR3 reads TGTGCCAGCAGCTTCAGGACTAGCGGGGGAGGGAACACCGGGGAGCTGTTTTTT.